This T cell receptor (beta chain) is from a study of blood T cell repertoires in COVID-19. Study context: COVID-19 samples from acute and convalescent phases originated in the United States, Italy and Spain.

The CDR3 spans 15 residues. Trimming removed 4 bases from V and 1 base from J; junction bases left unmatched: 6. Per germline, CDR1 LGHNT and CDR2 FRNRAP. In the source study's methods: The assay estimated nucleated cells by amplifying reference gene primers. Assay: immunoSEQ multiplex PCR; the TCRdb copy retains only in-frame clones and omits some. Clone size and the V and J calls come from that table; the DNA yielded D and trimming. This sample has about 260,000 clones, with approximately 90% found just once. This sequence was found in a man aged 50-60 years who had been exposed to COVID-19. This chain links TRBV12-5 with TRBJ1-2, with 7 bases identical to TRBD1. The specimen was PBMCs or T cells enriched from blood (not recorded which). In nucleotides, the CDR3 is TGTGCTAGTGGTTATGAACAGGGGTTTAACTATGGCTACACCTTC. Its translation: CASGYEQGFNYGYTF.